This is a list of T cell receptor beta chains from one sample in a study of human T cells and chemical hapten exposure. MiXCR, run by TCRdb on the RACE reads, gives a single entry per CDR3 protein. The sample lists about 360,000 distinct CDR3 sequences, roughly 4.8% occurring once. The material was whole blood, obtained in connection with sensitization to the hapten diphenylcyclopropenone (DPC). The origin of the receptors is a woman between 45 and 65 years old with alopecia areata. Some clones in this sample may be carry-over from other donors' samples. Each CDR3 is given with its conserved first and last residue. D genes are given only for firm matches. Size is omitted from some rows. Given values are once, few, many or a class for expanded clones.

.	TRBJ1-5	many	TRBV29-1	TGCAGCGTTCGAGATCGCAATCAGCCCCAGCATTTT	CSVRDRNQPQHF
.	TRBJ2-3	many	TRBV25-1	TGTGCCAGCAGTGACTCGAGGAGAGTCACAGATACGCAGTATTTT	CASSDSRRVTDTQYF
TRBD1	TRBJ2-1	few	TRBV7-2	TGTGCCAGCAGCCGACAGGGAGTAGGGTCCTACAATGAGCAGTTCTTC	CASSRQGVGSYNEQFF
TRBD2	TRBJ2-1	many	TRBV7-8	TGTGCCAGCAGCATGACTAGCGGGAGGGCCGGGGATGGGGAGCAGTTCTTC	CASSMTSGRAGDGEQFF
.	TRBJ2-5	.	TRBV7-9	TGTGCCAGCAGCGACCCGTACCAAGAGACCCAGTACTTC	CASSDPYQETQYF
.	TRBJ1-5	many	TRBV7-8	TGTGCCAGCAGCTTAGCTGTGGGTTCTGGCAATCAGCCCCAGCATTTT	CASSLAVGSGNQPQHF
TRBD1	TRBJ1-2	many	TRBV6-6	TGTGCCAGCCGGGACAGGGGCTATGGCTACACCTTC	CASRDRGYGYTF
.	TRBJ2-1	many	TRBV10-2	TGCGCCAGCAGTGAGTCCAATGAGCAGTTCTTC	CASSESNEQFF
TRBD1	TRBJ1-1	many	TRBV5-6	TGTGCCAGCAGCTTGAACTACAGGGGGGAAAACACTGAAGCTTTCTTT	CASSLNYRGENTEAFF
TRBD1	TRBJ1-1	few	TRBV29-1	TGCAGCATTCGACAGGGGAGGAACACTGAAGCTTTCTTT	CSIRQGRNTEAFF
.	TRBJ1-1	.	TRBV7-2	TGTGCCAGCAGCTCCCTAGGGGGTATGACTGAAGCTTTCTTT	CASSSLGGMTEAFF
TRBD1	TRBJ2-7	many	TRBV5-1	TGCGCCAGCAGCACTGCAGGGGGCGGTGAGCAGTACTTC	CASSTAGGGEQYF
.	TRBJ2-1	.	TRBV29-1	TGCAGCGCCGACTCGGTAGGAGGAGGTGAGCAGTTCTTC	CSADSVGGGEQFF
TRBD1	TRBJ2-7	few	TRBV10-2	TGCGCCAGCAGTGAACCCGGGACAGTAACTTCCGAGCAGTACTTC	CASSEPGTVTSEQYF
.	TRBJ2-3	many	TRBV6-6	TGTGCCAGCAGTTGGTCCCGGGTTAGCACAGATACGCAGTATTTT	CASSWSRVSTDTQYF
TRBD2	TRBJ2-7	few	TRBV30	TGTGCCTGGAGTGTAAGCGGGAGCCGCTCCTACGAGCAGTACTTC	CAWSVSGSRSYEQYF
.	TRBJ2-7	many	TRBV28	TGTGCCAGCAGTTCATTGACAGATTTTTTCTCCTACGAGCAGTACTTC	CASSSLTDFFSYEQYF
.	TRBJ2-3	.	TRBV7-6	TGTGCCAGCAGTTCCCCCACTAGAAATTCGATTACAGATACGCAGTATTTT	CASSSPTRNSITDTQYF
TRBD1	TRBJ1-1	many	TRBV28	TGTGCCAGCAGTTTACTGGACAGGTTGAACACTGAAGCTTTCTTT	CASSLLDRLNTEAFF
TRBD1	TRBJ1-4	.	TRBV5-4	TGTGCCAGCAGCCCGTACAGGGGGCAGAATGAAAAACTGTTTTTT	CASSPYRGQNEKLFF
TRBD2	TRBJ2-5	many	TRBV7-2	TGTGCCAGCAGCTTAGAGGGGAGGGGCCTAGAGACCCAGTACTTC	CASSLEGRGLETQYF
TRBD1	TRBJ2-1	few	TRBV3-1	TGTGCCAGCCGAGAACAGGGGATGGGAAATGAGCAGTTCTTC	CASREQGMGNEQFF
.	TRBJ2-7	many	TRBV21-1	TGTGCCAGCAGCACTAGCGGGGACTACGAGCAGTACTTC	CASSTSGDYEQYF
TRBD1	TRBJ2-7	many	TRBV6-5	TGTGCCAGCAGTACCCCAGGGGGCGAGCAGTACTTC	CASSTPGGEQYF
TRBD1	TRBJ1-6	few	TRBV7-2	TGTGCCAGCAGCTTAGTCGGGACACAGGGGTCACCCCTCCACTTT	CASSLVGTQGSPLHF
TRBD2	TRBJ2-3	few	TRBV20-1	TGCAGTGCTAACCCGATGGGAGCGGGACTTACCACAGATACGCAGTATTTT	CSANPMGAGLTTDTQYF
.	TRBJ2-1	many	TRBV5-1	TGCGCCAGCAGCGCCAACAGGGCGCACGAGCAGTTCTTC	CASSANRAHEQFF